This section outlines one T cell receptor (beta chain) sequence together with its context. Sequencing was performed with immunoSEQ multiplex PCR; in TCRdb, only in-frame clones are kept and a portion is missing. The sample lists 250,000 to 350,000 clones; about 89% were seen once. The data are from a study of blood T cell repertoires in COVID-19. The CDR3 totals 15 residues. The ends lost 6 bases at V and 5 bases at J; junction bases unmatched: 13. CDR1 and CDR2 (germline): SGHRS, YFSETQ. This receptor was obtained from a woman aged 55-70 years with acute or convalescent COVID-19. Source material: peripheral blood. This chain joins TRBV5-1 and TRBJ2-7; 8 nucleotides agree with TRBD1. The CDR3: CASTIETGGRNEQYF. CDR3 in DNA: TGCGCCAGCACCATCGAAACAGGGGGTAGGAACGAGCAGTACTTC.